This passage covers 25 T cell receptor beta chains from one sample sequenced in a study of T cells in Graves' hyperthyroidism and ophthalmopathy. Using RNA transcripts as the source, TCR beta CDR3 regions were amplified. An initial round of RT-PCR targeting the TCR CDR3 relied on the HTBI primer set. TCRdb analysed the multiplex PCR reads with MiXCR anew, one entry per CDR3 protein. The repertoire holds 400,000 to 550,000 distinct CDR3 sequences, with under 15% as singletons. The sequenced sample was blood. Receptor source: a woman younger than 35 with Graves' hyperthyroidism.

This clonotype was counted many times. V gene TRBV3-1 combines with J gene TRBJ2-2; tentatively, D is TRBD1 or TRBD2 (5 bases each). The V gene lost 0 bases and the J gene lost 2 bases, with 10 bases spanning the gap. The germline V gene has CDR1 LGHDT and CDR2 YNNKEL (reference sequence). The CDR3 extends over 16 amino acids. CDR3 in amino acids: CASSQDARDNTGELFF. In DNA form, the CDR3 reads TGTGCCAGCAGCCAAGACGCCAGGGACAACACCGGGGAGCTGTTTTTT.

The chain combines TRBV30 with TRBJ1-2; no definite D call. The germline V gene encodes CDR1 GTSNPN and CDR2 SVGIG (reference sequence). Trimming shortened V by 0 bases and J by 1 base, and 3 bases separated the two germline ends. The CDR3 contains 12 residues. CDR3 coding DNA: TGTGCCTGGAGTGTTGATAACTATGGCTACACCTTC. Its protein is CAWSVDNYGYTF.

At least ten counts were recorded for this clonotype. This chain joins TRBV10-3 and TRBJ2-7, with D possibly being TRBD1 or TRBD2 (5 bases each). Trimming pared 11 bases from V and 4 bases from J, leaving 12 bases between. The V gene's germline CDR1 is ENHRY and CDR2 SYGVKD. The CDR3 runs to 11 residues. The CDR3 reads CADSGRYEQYV. The CDR3 DNA sequence: TGTGCCGACTCGGGGCGGTACGAGCAGTACGTC.

This clonotype has more than one count but fewer than ten. V is TRBV12-3 or TRBV12-4 and J is TRBJ2-2; 8 nucleotides align to TRBD2. This CDR3 has 15 amino acids. The J segment lost 4 bases and the V segment lost 1 base, leaving 2 bases of the junction unmatched. This CDR3 is CASSLEREFTGELFF. The CDR3 DNA follows: TGTGCCAGCAGTTTAGAGCGGGAGTTCACCGGGGAGCTGTTTTTT.

This clonotype has ten or more counts. The rearrangement joins TRBV7-2 to TRBJ1-2; D unclear. Germline lookup yields CDR1 SGHTA and CDR2 FQGNSA. Trimming stripped 5 bases from V and 1 base from J, with 8 bases between. This CDR3 has 13 amino acids. The CDR3 loop reads CASSPLHNYGYTF. Written as DNA, the CDR3 is TGTGCCAGCAGCCCTCTCCATAACTATGGCTACACCTTC.

The gene calls are TRBV4-2 and TRBJ1-1, with TRBD1 matching over 7 bases. The trim removed 4 bases at V and 3 bases at J, leaving 8 bases unmatched. Germline V gene data show CDR1 as LGHNA and CDR2 as YNFKEQ. CDR3 length: 15 residues. Here the CDR3 reads CASSRTGVGDTEAFF. CDR3 in DNA: TGTGCCAGCAGCCGCACAGGGGTAGGGGACACTGAAGCTTTCTTT.

This clonotype was counted at least ten times. The chain recombines TRBV7-6 with TRBJ2-1; 9 bases are a match to TRBD2. Trimming at V came to 1 base and at J to 2 bases, leaving 3 bases not matched to a gene. CDR3 length equals 16 residues. Germline V gene sequence: CDR1 SGHVS, CDR2 FNYEAQ. The CDR3 region has the DNA TGTGCCAGCAGCTTAGTTGGCGGGAGGGCCTACAATGAGCAGTTCTTC. Its translation is CASSLVGGRAYNEQFF.

The V call is TRBV6-1, the J call TRBJ2-2; TRBD1 might be the D (6 bases). V dropped 8 bases and J dropped 7 bases, with 14 bases sitting between them. In germline, CDR1 is MNHNS, CDR2 SASEGT. CDR3 size: 13 residues. The DNA of the CDR3 is TGTGCCAGCGGGCCAGGGGTTCACGGGGAGCTGTTTTTT. It codes for CASGPGVHGELFF.

This clonotype was seen at least ten times. The rearrangement joins TRBV6-2 or TRBV6-3 to TRBJ2-2; no definite D call. Germline lookup yields CDR1 MNHEY and CDR2 SVGEGT. The CDR3 is 14 residues long. Trimming cost V 10 bases and J 4 bases, with 16 bases left between them. The CDR3 spells CATTAGWGTGELFF. As DNA, the CDR3 is TGTGCCACCACCGCTGGATGGGGCACCGGGGAGCTGTTTTTT.

This clonotype was seen more than once but under ten times. The chain joins TRBV7-3 to TRBJ2-3; D is uncertain. Trimming pared 1 base from V and 6 bases from J, leaving 11 bases between. The CDR3 sequence is 14 residues long. CDR1 and CDR2 from the germline V gene are SGHTA and FQGTGA. The CDR3, as DNA: TGTGCCAGCAGCTTAAAAGGACGGCCGGATACGCAGTATTTT. It encodes CASSLKGRPDTQYF.

There are many counts of this clonotype. The chain uses TRBV6-1 and TRBJ2-7; D possibly uses TRBD1 or TRBD2 (5 bases each). Germline V gene sequence: CDR1 MNHNS, CDR2 SASEGT. Trimming removed 11 bases from V and 2 bases from J, with 13 bases in between. The CDR3 has 12 residues. The CDR3 nucleotides are TGTGCCTGCCGGGGCGGAACCTACGAGCAGTACTTC. It specifies CACRGGTYEQYF.

This clonotype was detected many times. The chain uses TRBV2 and TRBJ2-2, with D tentatively TRBD1 or TRBD2 (5 bases each). Germline CDR1 is SNHLY and CDR2 is FYNNEI. V lost 2 bases, J lost 2 bases, and 15 bases lay in between. The CDR3 contains 17 residues. Written as DNA, the CDR3 is TGTGCCAGCAGTGAATATTGGGGCGGAGGTAACACCGGGGAGCTGTTTTTT. Translating gives CASSEYWGGGNTGELFF.

This clonotype has ten or more counts. The chain employs TRBV7-9 and TRBJ1-1, with D possibly being TRBD1 (6 bases). Between the trimmed V and J ends, which lost 10 bases and 1 base, there was a span of 13 bases. The CDR3 contains 13 residues. Germline CDR1 and CDR2: SEHNR and FQNEAQ (reference sequence). The DNA for the CDR3 is TGTGCCACTCTACAGGGCTCGAACACTGAAGCTTTCTTT. Amino acid sequence: CATLQGSNTEAFF.

This clonotype was seen ten or more times. The genes are TRBV28 and TRBJ2-1; 11 nucleotides match TRBD2. CDR1 and CDR2 from the germline V gene are MDHEN and SYDVKM. This CDR3 has 15 amino acids. V shed 3 bases and J 8 bases; nucleotides not matched to a gene: 6. CDR3 loop: CASSFLAGGGDEQFF. The CDR3 region has the DNA TGTGCCAGCAGTTTTCTAGCGGGAGGTGGGGATGAGCAGTTCTTC.

The chain links TRBV6-5 to TRBJ2-3; TRBD2 matches 8 bases. V trimming: 2 bases; J trimming: 0 bases; junction bases outside the gene matches: 10. CDR3 size: 18 residues. Looked up from germline, CDR1 is MNHEY and CDR2 is SVGAGI. The DNA for the CDR3 is TGTGCCAGCAGTTACAACGGGAGGGCCCTTACTAGCACAGATACGCAGTATTTT. This gives the protein CASSYNGRALTSTDTQYF.

The rearrangement uses TRBV6-5 and TRBJ2-1; D ambiguous. The CDR3 has 14 residues. Germline V gene data show CDR1 as MNHEY and CDR2 as SVGAGI. Trimming took off 0 bases at V and 7 bases at J, with 10 bases between the two ends. CDR3 sequence reads: CASSYSSIMNEQFF. In DNA, the CDR3 is TGTGCCAGCAGTTACTCTTCTATTATGAATGAGCAGTTCTTC.

Comment on this clonotype: A single base separates this from a much larger clone, so it may be a read error. The chain has TRBV5-8 and TRBJ1-2; D uncertain. The CDR3 length is 12 residues. Trimming stripped 4 bases from V and 7 bases from J, with 11 bases between. Germline-derived CDR1 and CDR2 are SGHTS and YDEGEE. The CDR3 DNA sequence: TGTGCCAGCAGCCTGACGGACCTTGGCTACACCTTC. Translated: CASSLTDLGYTF.

This clonotype was found many times. The chain links TRBV7-3 to TRBJ2-1, with 7 bases that match TRBD1. The V segment lost 5 bases and the J segment 7 bases; nucleotides outside the gene matches: 11. From germline, CDR1 is SGHTA and CDR2 FQGTGA. The CDR3 consists of 15 residues. The DNA of the CDR3 is TGTGCCAGCAGCCCCTGGGTTGGGACAGAGAATGAGCAGTTCTTC. Translated, it gives CASSPWVGTENEQFF.

The chain couples TRBV5-5 to TRBJ2-7, with 8 bases matching TRBD1. CDR3 size: 16 residues. Germline V gene lookup returns CDR1 SGHKS and CDR2 YYEKEE (reference sequence). V gave up 4 bases and J gave up 3 bases; unmatched junction bases: 12. CDR3: CASSPSPAGGIYEQYF. DNA of the CDR3: TGTGCCAGCAGCCCCTCCCCGGCAGGGGGCATCTACGAGCAGTACTTC.

This clonotype was recorded many times. This chain connects TRBV10-3 to TRBJ2-2; D gene unclear. The V gene lost 7 bases and the J gene lost 4 bases, with 13 bases spanning the gap. This CDR3 has 14 residues. Germline-derived CDR1 and CDR2 are ENHRY and SYGVKD. CDR3 bases: TGTGCCATCAACCAACTCGACACCACCGGGGAGCTGTTTTTT. This codes for CAINQLDTTGELFF.

This clonotype was observed at least ten times. This chain joins TRBV6-5 and TRBJ2-6; maybe TRBD2 (5 bases). Trimming removed 0 bases from V and 5 bases from J, with 26 bases in between. CDR3 size: 21 residues. CDR1 is MNHEY, CDR2 SVGAGI, per germline. CDR3 sequence (DNA): TGTGCCAGCAGTTACTCCGTACCCCGACGGAACCCTGGGGAGCGGGCCAACGTCCTGACTTTC. Translating it yields CASSYSVPRRNPGERANVLTF.

This clonotype came up many times. The chain combines TRBV18 with TRBJ2-7; 8 bases fit TRBD1. The ends lost 4 bases at V and 4 bases at J; junction bases unmatched: 3. The CDR3 covers 13 residues. Germline V lookup: CDR1 KGHSH, CDR2 LQKENI. The CDR3 DNA is TGTGCCAGCTCACGGGACAGGTCGTACGAGCAGTACTTC. As protein: CASSRDRSYEQYF.

Many counts were recorded for this clonotype. The genes are TRBV12-3 or TRBV12-4 and TRBJ2-1; tentatively, D is TRBD2 (6 bases). The CDR3 contains 14 residues. V was cut by 5 bases and J by 7 bases, with 15 bases left in between. The CDR3 spells CASSPGTGVNEQFF. As DNA, the CDR3 is TGTGCCAGCAGTCCGGGGACGGGAGTGAATGAGCAGTTCTTC.

The sample holds many counts of this clonotype. J is TRBJ2-3 and V is TRBV6-5, with 8 nucleotides matching TRBD1. Germline CDR1 MNHEY, CDR2 SVGAGI. The junction had 7 bases not matched to a gene; V was cut back by 2 bases and J by 6 bases. CDR3 size: 15 residues. CDR3 in amino acids: CASSYTRTGRDTQYF. The CDR3 bases are TGTGCCAGCAGTTACACTCGGACAGGGCGGGATACGCAGTATTTT.

This chain connects TRBV19 to TRBJ2-1; the match to TRBD2 covers 11 bases. The V segment lost 1 base and the J segment 4 bases; nucleotides outside the gene matches: 15. CDR3 size: 20 residues. The V gene's germline CDR1 is LNHDA and CDR2 SQIVND (reference sequence). The CDR3 bases are TGTGCCAGTAGTATAGGCGAACTAGCGGGAGATTTGCCCTCATACAATGAGCAGTTCTTC. This codes for CASSIGELAGDLPSYNEQFF.